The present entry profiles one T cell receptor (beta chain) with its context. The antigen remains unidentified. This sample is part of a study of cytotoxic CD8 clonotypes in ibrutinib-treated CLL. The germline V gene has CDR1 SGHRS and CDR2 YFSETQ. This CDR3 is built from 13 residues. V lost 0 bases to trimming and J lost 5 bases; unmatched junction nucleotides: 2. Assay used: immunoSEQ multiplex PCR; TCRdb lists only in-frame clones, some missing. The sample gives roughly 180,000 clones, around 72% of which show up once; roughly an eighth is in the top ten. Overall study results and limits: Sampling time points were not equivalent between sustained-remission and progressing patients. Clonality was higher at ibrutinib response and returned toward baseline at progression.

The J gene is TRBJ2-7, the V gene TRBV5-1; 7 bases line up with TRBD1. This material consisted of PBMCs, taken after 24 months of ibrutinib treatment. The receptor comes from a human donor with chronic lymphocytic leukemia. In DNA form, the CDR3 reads TGCGCCAGCAGCTTGGGAGACAGGGACGAGCAGTACTTC. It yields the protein CASSLGDRDEQYF.